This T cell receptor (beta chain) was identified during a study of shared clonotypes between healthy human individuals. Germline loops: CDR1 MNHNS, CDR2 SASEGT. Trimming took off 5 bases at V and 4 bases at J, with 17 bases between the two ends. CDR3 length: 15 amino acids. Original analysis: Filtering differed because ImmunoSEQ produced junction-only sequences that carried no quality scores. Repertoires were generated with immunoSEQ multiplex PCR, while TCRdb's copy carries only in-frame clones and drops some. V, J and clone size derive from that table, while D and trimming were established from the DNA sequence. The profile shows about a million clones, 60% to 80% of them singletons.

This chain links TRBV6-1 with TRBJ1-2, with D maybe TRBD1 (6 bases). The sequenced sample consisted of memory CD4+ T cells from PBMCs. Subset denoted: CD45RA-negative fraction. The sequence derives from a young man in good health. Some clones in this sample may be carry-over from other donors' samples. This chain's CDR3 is CASSPNPGGIYGYTF. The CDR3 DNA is TGTGCCAGCAGTCCAAACCCCGGGGGCATCTATGGCTACACCTTC.